Included here is one TCR beta chain sequence, with context. Its antigen target is currently unknown. No per-base quality is available; no much larger clone lies one base away. Receptors were amplified or captured by RT-PCR. TCRdb lists the instrument as Illumina HiSeq 2500. TCRdb reprocessing: public reads trimmed at Q25 with fastp, clones called with MiXCR, in-frame beta chains kept. Rows are unified per CDR3 protein, each entry keeping the most common DNA and genes. The sample table lists around 790,000 distinct CDR3 sequences, 21% of them with a count of one. The ten largest clones take up roughly a tenth of the sample. This record belongs to a study of response to subunit inactivated influenza vaccine listed by TCRdb under 2018. Background for the entire study: Deep quantitative profiling of the T cell receptor repertoire was used in the study to follow responses to a trivalent subunit inactivated influenza vaccine. Study-level results and caveats: The authors proposed that each seasonal influenza vaccination may bring in only a limited number of new T cells.

Deletion took 5 bases off V and 4 bases off J, with a span of 21 bases between the germline ends. The CDR3 sequence holds 17 residues, the cysteine and phenylalanine included. Only the CDR3 DNA stays, 51 bases, in frame from base 1. CDR1 SGHTA and CDR2 FQGTGA were looked up in the germline V gene. Recombination joined TRBV7-3 with TRBJ2-1; a tentative D match to TRBD2 spans 7 bases. The TCR sequence derives from a man aged 45-60 years who received an inactivated influenza vaccine. Donor details come from another sample of the same person, matched by shared clones. This specimen was PBMCs from blood, taken around 5 days after vaccination. The CDR3 is CASSPRGGGASYNEQFF. The bases are TGTGCCAGCAGCCCTAGAGGGGGGGGCGCTTCTTACAATGAGCAGTTCTTC.